This is a list of T cell receptor beta chains from one sample in a study of technical replicates of blood from a few donors. Measured with immunoSEQ multiplex PCR; TCRdb has only the in-frame clones, and not every one. The data contain some 60,000 clones, 85% to 90% of them singletons. Material: PBMCs. The receptor source for this set is a human donor in good health. Some clones in this sample may be carry-over from other donors' samples. Each CDR3 is given with its conserved first and last residue.

V	J	length	CDR3
TRBV29-1	TRBJ1-2	12	CSVDPLSSGYTF
TRBV7-2	TRBJ1-2	15	CASSDTWGGAYGYTF
TRBV7-9	TRBJ1-3	18	CASSRDRNYGTSGNTIYF
TRBV7-7	TRBJ2-3	16	CASSRGLAGGSDTQYF
TRBV7-2	TRBJ2-2	16	CASSPHDRGRSGELFF
TRBV4-2	TRBJ1-2	15	CASSQSRQGGNGYTF
TRBV4-1	TRBJ1-1	17	CASSQPLTGRDRTEAFF
TRBV27	TRBJ2-7	11	CATRGGNEQYF
TRBV10-3	TRBJ2-7	15	CAISVVAGSSYEQYF
TRBV16	TRBJ1-1	17	CASSQYTGQGLATEAFF
TRBV4-2	TRBJ2-5	16	CASSRGELGVRETQYF
TRBV19	TRBJ2-2	17	CASRSGRGSGGTGELFF
TRBV27	TRBJ2-1	16	CASRPGHSSSYNEQFF
TRBV7-2	TRBJ2-1	16	CASSSTSRASYNEQFF
TRBV6-1	TRBJ2-7	15	CASSGGTSGRPEQYF
TRBV10-2	TRBJ2-1	13	CASRQGSGNEQFF
TRBV6-1	TRBJ1-2	17	CASSEGVGGAGFYGYTF
TRBV6-5	TRBJ1-2	14	CASSPRGLTRGYTF
TRBV5-6	TRBJ2-2	15	CASSLVRQGTGELFF
TRBV11-2	TRBJ2-3	13	CASSLGLAGTQYF
TRBV2	TRBJ2-5	13	CASRRDSEETQYF
TRBV4-1	TRBJ2-7	14	CASSYSSANYEQYF
TRBV19	TRBJ2-5	17	CASSIQSGGAVRETQYF
TRBV7-7	TRBJ2-7	14	CASSLGSGSYEQYF
TRBV7-6	TRBJ2-2	13	CASSLSQTGELFF
TRBV30	TRBJ1-3	14	CAWTTGNSGNTIYF
TRBV6-5	TRBJ2-1	14	CASPFPSGHNEQFF
TRBV7-9	TRBJ2-5	14	CASSPTLTGETQYF
TRBV11-3	TRBJ2-3	14	CASSEASSTDTQYF
TRBV2	TRBJ1-2	14	CASSVKGAINGYTF
TRBV6-5	TRBJ2-2	13	CASSYSGSGELFF
TRBV30	TRBJ2-1	14	CAWTSGESGNEQFF
TRBV7-2	TRBJ1-6	18	CASSLVGGRASYNSPLHF
TRBV9	TRBJ2-1	13	CASSVALSDEQFF
TRBV7-2	TRBJ1-5	13	CASSLTRDQPQHF
TRBV7-9	TRBJ2-2	14	CASSPVSFTGELFF
TRBV5-1	TRBJ2-3	14	CASSPTGDTDTQYF
TRBV9	TRBJ2-5	13	CASSGGGGETQYF
TRBV2	TRBJ2-2	12	CASSVNTGELFF
TRBV11-3	TRBJ2-3	15	CASSLGQESTDTQYF
TRBV9	TRBJ2-3	15	CASSAAGGPTDTQYF